The 4 T cell receptor beta chains listed next were all sequenced from one sample in a study of shared clonotypes between healthy human individuals. Naive CD8 cells were CD45RO-negative, positively selected for CCR7, excluding terminally differentiated effector memory CD45RA+ cells. Sequencing used immunoSEQ multiplex PCR; TCRdb keeps in-frame clones, though not all of them. The sample carries about 2.1 million clones, about 93% recorded once. The specimen was naive CD8+ T cells from PBMCs. All receptors come from a man in his late teens or twenties in good health. Some clones in this sample may be carry-over from other donors' samples.

Remarks on this clone: The same CDR3 is also encoded by other DNA sequences in this sample. The rearrangement uses TRBV28 and TRBJ2-7; D gene uncertain. The V end was cut by 5 bases, the J end by 6 bases, with 11 bases between. The germline V gene encodes CDR1 MDHEN and CDR2 SYDVKM. CDR3 length: 12 residues. This chain's CDR3 is CASSTSGSEQYF. DNA for the CDR3: TGTGCCAGCAGTACGAGTGGGTCCGAGCAGTACTTC. Using reference TRBV28 and TRBJ2-7 for the parts outside the CDR3, the full variable domain is DVKVTQSSRYLVKRTGEKVFLECVQDMDHENMFWYRQDPGLGLRLIYFSYDVKMKEKGDIPEGYSVSREKKERFSLILESASTNQTSMYLCASSTSGSEQYFGPGTRLTVT.

This sequence joins TRBV28 and TRBJ1-2; perhaps TRBD1 as D (5 bases). CDR1 is MDHEN and CDR2 is SYDVKM in the germline V gene. V dropped 3 bases and J dropped 5 bases, with 10 bases sitting between them. The CDR3 loop spans 13 amino acids. CDR3 amino acids: CASSLIGTYGYTF. CDR3 coding DNA: TGTGCCAGCAGTTTGATAGGGACGTATGGCTACACCTTC.

The chain recombines TRBV9 with TRBJ2-7, with D hard to call. This CDR3 contains 14 residues. The germline CDR1 and CDR2 sequences are SGDLS and YYNGEE. Trimming cost V 1 base and J 2 bases, with 10 bases left between them. The DNA of the CDR3 is TGTGCCAGCAGCGTATCATGGAACCCCTACGAGCAGTACTTC. The encoded protein is CASSVSWNPYEQYF.

The rearrangement uses TRBV5-1 and TRBJ2-7; D not certain. In germline, CDR1 is SGHRS, CDR2 YFSETQ. CDR3 length: 14 amino acids. With 3 bases removed from V and 7 bases from J, the gap between germline ends came to 17 bases. Here the CDR3 reads CASSSTPTPAEQYF. In DNA form, the CDR3 reads TGCGCCAGCAGCTCAACGCCCACACCAGCAGAGCAGTACTTC.